One and the same sample provided the 22 T cell receptor beta chains below, sequenced in a study of blood T cell repertoires in COVID-19. Sequenced by immunoSEQ multiplex PCR; TCRdb stores in-frame clones only, minus some. This sample has hundreds of thousands of clones, with roughly 86% found just once. The sample taken for sequencing was peripheral blood. The receptors originated from a woman in her seventies with COVID-19, enrolled during active disease.

The chain recombines TRBV2 with TRBJ1-4, with D hard to call. Germline CDR1 and CDR2: SNHLY and FYNNEI. The CDR3 consists of 12 residues. V lost 7 bases to trimming and J lost 2 bases, with 5 bases between them. The CDR3 sequence is CASMRTNEKLFF. CDR3 nucleotides: TGTGCCAGCATGAGGACTAATGAAAAACTGTTTTTT. Combining the CDR3 with reference TRBV2 and TRBJ1-4 gives the whole variable domain EPEVTQTPSHQVTQMGQEVILRCVPISNHLYFYWYRQILGQKVEFLVSFYNNEISEKSEIFDDQFSVERPDGSNFTLKIRSTKLEDSAMYFCASMRTNEKLFFGSGTQLSVL.

This clone was counted a single time. The gene calls are TRBV27 and TRBJ2-1; possible D gene TRBD2, 6 bases. The germline V and J ends were trimmed by 4 bases and 5 bases, with 12 bases remaining between them. In germline, CDR1 is MNHEY, CDR2 SMNVEV (reference sequence). The length of the CDR3 is 14 residues. CDR3 amino acids: CASSWASDHNEQFF. CDR3 nucleotide sequence: TGTGCCAGCAGTTGGGCTAGCGACCACAATGAGCAGTTCTTC.

This clone was recorded once. The chain carries TRBV19 and TRBJ2-7; a possible D gene is TRBD1 (5 bases). Germline V gene sequence: CDR1 LNHDA, CDR2 SQIVND (reference sequence). V dropped 2 bases and J dropped 7 bases, with 18 bases sitting between them. The CDR3 consists of 15 residues. CDR3 DNA sequence: TGTGCCAGTAGTATAAGCGACAGAGGAGATCGAGAGCAGTACTTC. It specifies CASSISDRGDREQYF. Full variable domain (missing parts from reference TRBV19 and TRBJ2-7): DGGITQSPKYLFRKEGQNVTLSCEQNLNHDAMYWYRQDPGQGLRLIYYSQIVNDFQKGDIAEGYSVSREKKESFPLTVTSAQKNPTAFYLCASSISDRGDREQYFGPGTRLTVT.

CDR3 sequence (DNA): TGTGCCAGCAGCTTGGCCGGACAGGGGGTAAAGACCCAGTACTTC. Amino acid sequence: CASSLAGQGVKTQYF. The chain couples TRBV5-6 to TRBJ2-5; TRBD1 agrees at 10 bases. The CDR3 is 15 residues long. Germline V gene lookup returns CDR1 SGHDT and CDR2 YYEEEE. J lost 6 bases, V lost 0 bases, and 5 bases had no gene match.

This chain connects TRBV2 to TRBJ2-7; 7 bases are a match to TRBD1. The V segment lost 5 bases and the J segment 2 bases; nucleotides outside the gene matches: 6. This CDR3 region has 14 residues. Germline V gene lookup returns CDR1 SNHLY and CDR2 FYNNEI. CDR3 nucleotides: TGTGCCAGCAGTCGGACACAGGGGACCTACGAGCAGTACTTC. Translation gives CASSRTQGTYEQYF.

This clone was found once. Other DNA sequences in the sample encode the same CDR3. The CDR3 loop is CASSVGGGNQPQHF. The CDR3 DNA reads TGTGCCAGCAGCGTAGGGGGGGGCAATCAGCCCCAGCATTTT. The V gene is TRBV9, the J gene TRBJ1-5, with a possible D match to TRBD1 (5 bases). CDR3 length: 14 residues. Germline CDR1 reads SGDLS; CDR2 reads YYNGEE. The V and J ends lost 0 bases and 2 bases respectively, with 6 bases between them. Using reference TRBV9 and TRBJ1-5 for the parts outside the CDR3, the full variable domain is DSGVTQTPKHLITATGQRVTLRCSPRSGDLSVYWYQQSLDQGLQFLIQYYNGEERAKGNILERFSAQQFPDLHSELNLSSLELGDSALYFCASSVGGGNQPQHFGDGTRLSIL.

This clone was seen a single time. The J gene is TRBJ1-6, the V gene TRBV6-5; TRBD1 might be the D (6 bases). The CDR3 loop spans 14 amino acids. V lost 10 bases, J lost 6 bases, and 16 bases lay in between. Germline loops: CDR1 MNHEY, CDR2 SVGAGI. CDR3 amino acids: CATRDRNFNSPLHF. DNA for the CDR3: TGTGCCACCCGAGACAGGAACTTTAATTCACCCCTCCACTTT.

V usage is TRBV4-2 and J usage is TRBJ1-2, with D unclear. Germline V gene data show CDR1 as LGHNA and CDR2 as YNFKEQ. The CDR3 loop spans 14 amino acids. V shed 5 bases and J shed 2 bases, with 12 bases lying between them. CDR3 sequence (DNA): TGTGCCAGCAGCGACGGCAGCGCGAACTATGGCTACACCTTC. This translates into CASSDGSANYGYTF.

This clone has just a few counts. This chain links TRBV19 with TRBJ2-7; 10 nucleotides line up with TRBD1. Germline assignment: CDR1 LNHDA and CDR2 SQIVND (reference sequence). The CDR3 contains 16 residues. V was clipped by 4 bases and J by 5 bases; unmatched bases: 11. The CDR3 is CASSTQGQGMGHEQYF. The CDR3 DNA follows: TGTGCCAGTAGTACGCAGGGACAGGGGATGGGCCACGAGCAGTACTTC.

This chain connects TRBV7-2 to TRBJ2-7; TRBD2 aligns across 13 bases. Trimming removed 5 bases from V and 6 bases from J; junction bases left unmatched: 10. The CDR3 sequence is 16 residues long. From germline, CDR1 is SGHTA and CDR2 FQGNSA. CDR3 in DNA: TGTGCCAGCAGCAAAAACGGACTAGCGGGGGTTTCCGAGCAGTACTTC. It is translated as CASSKNGLAGVSEQYF. Full variable domain (rest looked up from reference TRBV7-2 and TRBJ2-7): GAGVSQSPSNKVTEKGKDVELRCDPISGHTALYWYRQSLGQGLEFLIYFQGNSAPDKSGLPSDRFSAERTGGSVSTLTIQRTQQEDSAVYLCASSKNGLAGVSEQYFGPGTRLTVT.

The chain employs TRBV9 and TRBJ1-6, with D uncertain. Trimming stripped 0 bases from V and 10 bases from J, with 11 bases between. CDR1 and CDR2 (germline): SGDLS, YYNGEE. The CDR3 length is 14 residues. CDR3 loop: CASSVGPGGSPLHF. The CDR3 DNA reads TGTGCCAGCAGCGTAGGGCCAGGTGGATCACCCCTCCACTTT.

The chain has TRBV14 and TRBJ2-6; a weak D match, TRBD2 (7 bases). V lost 5 bases and J 0 bases, leaving 14 bases between the germline ends. CDR3 length equals 17 residues. Germline V gene lookup returns CDR1 SGHDN and CDR2 FVKESK. The CDR3 is CASSSGGGHSGANVLTF. The CDR3 DNA reads as TGTGCCAGCAGCTCGGGCGGGGGCCACTCTGGGGCCAACGTCCTGACTTTC.

This chain links TRBV30 with TRBJ2-3; the D gene is possibly TRBD1 (6 bases). The CDR3 is made up of 12 amino acids. V gave up 4 bases and J gave up 13 bases, with 18 bases separating them. The germline V gene encodes CDR1 GTSNPN and CDR2 SVGIG (reference sequence). CDR3 sequence reads: CAWTLEAGDKYF. CDR3 nucleotide sequence: TGTGCCTGGACCCTGGAGGCAGGGGATAAGTATTTT.

The count of this clone is one. The chain links TRBV29-1 to TRBJ1-2; TRBD1 might be the D (5 bases). The CDR3 has 15 residues. With 0 bases removed from V and 3 bases from J, the gap between germline ends came to 14 bases. Per the germline V gene, CDR1 is SQVTM and CDR2 is ANQGSEA. The CDR3 bases are TGCAGCGTTGAAGACGTAGGGGCCGGAGACTATGGCTACACCTTC. This gives the protein CSVEDVGAGDYGYTF.

The V and J genes are TRBV5-1 and TRBJ1-2; D perhaps matches TRBD1 (5 bases). CDR1 and CDR2 from the germline V gene are SGHRS and YFSETQ. V was trimmed by 1 base and J by 2 bases, leaving 6 bases between them. The CDR3 extends over 13 amino acids. The CDR3 protein is CASSLNRNYGYTF. The CDR3 DNA reads TGCGCCAGCAGCTTGAACAGGAACTATGGCTACACCTTC.

V and J are TRBV11-2 and TRBJ2-1; perhaps TRBD1 as D (5 bases). CDR3 size: 13 residues. Germline V CDR1 and CDR2: SGHAT, FQNNGV. V lost 4 bases, J lost 5 bases, and 9 bases lay in between. The DNA for the CDR3 is TGTGCCAGCAGCTCTATCAGGGACAATGAGCAGTTCTTC. This sequence encodes CASSSIRDNEQFF. Variable domain in full (rest from reference TRBV11-2 and TRBJ2-1): EAGVAQSPRYKIIEKRQSVAFWCNPISGHATLYWYQQILGQGPKLLIQFQNNGVVDDSQLPKDRFSAERLKGVDSTLKIQPAKLEDSAVYLCASSSIRDNEQFFGPGTRLTVL.

This chain links TRBV7-9 with TRBJ1-1; D is perhaps TRBD1 (5 bases). The CDR3 has 13 amino acids. Looked up from germline, CDR1 is SEHNR and CDR2 is FQNEAQ (reference sequence). Trimming cost V 5 bases and J 2 bases, with 9 bases left between them. CDR3 sequence reads: CASSRQLNTEAFF. In nucleotides, the CDR3 is TGTGCCAGCAGCCGACAGCTAAACACTGAAGCTTTCTTT.

The chain carries TRBV18 and TRBJ2-1; perhaps TRBD1 as D (5 bases). CDR3 length: 16 residues. Per the germline V gene, CDR1 is KGHSH and CDR2 is LQKENI. V dropped 4 bases and J dropped 0 bases, with 13 bases sitting between them. The CDR3 protein is CASSQGQDPSYNEQFF. Written as DNA, the CDR3 is TGTGCCAGCTCACAGGGGCAGGATCCCTCCTACAATGAGCAGTTCTTC.

This clone was picked up one time. The rearrangement uses TRBV7-2 and TRBJ2-7; 11 bases match TRBD2. The germline gives CDR1 SGHTA, CDR2 FQGNSA. J was trimmed by 3 bases and V by 5 bases; bases with no gene match: 3. The CDR3 covers 14 residues. CDR3 region: CASSLSGGVYEQYF. The CDR3 nucleotides read TGTGCCAGCAGCCTTAGCGGGGGGGTCTACGAGCAGTACTTC.

The CDR3 nucleotides read TGCAGCGTTGACACAGGGGGAGTCTATGGCTACACCTTC. Protein product: CSVDTGGVYGYTF. The chain recombines TRBV29-1 with TRBJ1-2; 8 positions match TRBD1. The CDR3 has 13 amino acids. With 3 bases clipped from V and 4 bases from J, the junction kept 4 bases outside the gene matches. From germline, CDR1 is SQVTM and CDR2 ANQGSEA.

Points on this clone: This specimen includes other DNA sequences encoding the same CDR3. CDR3 DNA sequence: TGCGCCAGCAGCTTACAGGGTGGGGATTCACCCCTCCACTTT. The encoded protein is CASSLQGGDSPLHF. V and J are TRBV5-1 and TRBJ1-6; D is perhaps TRBD1 (6 bases). V dropped 2 bases and J dropped 8 bases, with 11 bases sitting between them. Germline values: CDR1 SGHRS, CDR2 YFSETQ. The CDR3 is 14 residues long.

V and J are TRBV11-2 and TRBJ2-1; 8 bases match TRBD1. The CDR3 has 15 residues. Germline V gives CDR1 SGHAT, CDR2 FQNNGV. J was trimmed by 7 bases and V by 5 bases; bases with no gene match: 10. The CDR3 DNA is TGTGCCAGCAGCCGAACCGCCGGGACAGGTAATGAGCAGTTCTTC. This gives the protein CASSRTAGTGNEQFF.